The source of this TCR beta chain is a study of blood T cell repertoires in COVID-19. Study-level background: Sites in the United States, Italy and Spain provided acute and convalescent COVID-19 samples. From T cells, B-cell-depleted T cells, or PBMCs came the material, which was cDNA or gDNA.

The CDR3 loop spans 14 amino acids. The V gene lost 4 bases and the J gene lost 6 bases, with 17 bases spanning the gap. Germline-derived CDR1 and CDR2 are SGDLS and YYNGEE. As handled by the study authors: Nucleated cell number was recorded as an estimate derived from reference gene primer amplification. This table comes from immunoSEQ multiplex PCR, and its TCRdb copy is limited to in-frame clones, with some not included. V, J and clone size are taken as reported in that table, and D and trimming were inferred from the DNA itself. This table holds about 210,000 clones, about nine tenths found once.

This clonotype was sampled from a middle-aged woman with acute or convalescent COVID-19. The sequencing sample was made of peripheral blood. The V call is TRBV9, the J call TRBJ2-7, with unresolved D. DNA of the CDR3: TGTGCCAGCAGCCCCCTCCAATCGACGGGCGAGCAGTACGTC. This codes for CASSPLQSTGEQYV.